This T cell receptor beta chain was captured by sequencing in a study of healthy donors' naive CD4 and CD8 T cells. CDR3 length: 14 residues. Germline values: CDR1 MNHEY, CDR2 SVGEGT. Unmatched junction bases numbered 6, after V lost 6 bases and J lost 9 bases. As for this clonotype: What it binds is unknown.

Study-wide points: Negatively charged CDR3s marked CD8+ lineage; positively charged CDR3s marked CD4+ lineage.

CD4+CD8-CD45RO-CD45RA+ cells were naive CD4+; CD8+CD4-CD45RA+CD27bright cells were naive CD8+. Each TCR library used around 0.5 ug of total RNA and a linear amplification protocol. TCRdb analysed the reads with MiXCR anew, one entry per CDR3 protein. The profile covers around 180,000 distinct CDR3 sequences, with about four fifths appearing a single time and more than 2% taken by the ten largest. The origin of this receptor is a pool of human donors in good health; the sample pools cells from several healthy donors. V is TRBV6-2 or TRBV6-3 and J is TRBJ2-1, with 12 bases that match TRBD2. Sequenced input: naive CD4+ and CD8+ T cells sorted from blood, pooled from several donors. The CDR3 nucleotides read TGTGCCAGCAGAAAGGGACTAGCGGGTATTGAGCAGTTCTTC. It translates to CASRKGLAGIEQFF.